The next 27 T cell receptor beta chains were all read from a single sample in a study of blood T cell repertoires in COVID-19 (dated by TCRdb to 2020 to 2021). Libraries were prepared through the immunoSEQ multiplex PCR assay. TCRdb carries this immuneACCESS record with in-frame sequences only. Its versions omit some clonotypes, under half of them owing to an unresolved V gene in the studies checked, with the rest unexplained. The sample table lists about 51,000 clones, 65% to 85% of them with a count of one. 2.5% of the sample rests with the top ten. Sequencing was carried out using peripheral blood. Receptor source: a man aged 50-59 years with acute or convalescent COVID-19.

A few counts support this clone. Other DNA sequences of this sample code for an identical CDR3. The DNA of the CDR3 is TGCGCCAGCAGCCCGGGACAGGCGAACTATGGCTACACCTTC. Translation: CASSPGQANYGYTF. The chain employs TRBV5-1 and TRBJ1-2; 8 positions match TRBD1. The length of the CDR3 is 14 residues. Germline lookup yields CDR1 SGHRS and CDR2 YFSETQ. With V trimmed by 4 bases and J by 2 bases, 4 bases remained unmatched.

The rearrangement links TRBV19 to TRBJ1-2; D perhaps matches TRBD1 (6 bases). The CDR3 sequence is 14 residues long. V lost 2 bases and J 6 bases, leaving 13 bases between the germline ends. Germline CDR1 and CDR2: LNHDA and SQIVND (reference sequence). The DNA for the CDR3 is TGTGCCAGTAGTATAAGTGGTACAGGGAATGGCTACACCTTC. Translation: CASSISGTGNGYTF. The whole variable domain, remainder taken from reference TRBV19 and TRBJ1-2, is DGGITQSPKYLFRKEGQNVTLSCEQNLNHDAMYWYRQDPGQGLRLIYYSQIVNDFQKGDIAEGYSVSREKKESFPLTVTSAQKNPTAFYLCASSISGTGNGYTFGSGTRLTVV.

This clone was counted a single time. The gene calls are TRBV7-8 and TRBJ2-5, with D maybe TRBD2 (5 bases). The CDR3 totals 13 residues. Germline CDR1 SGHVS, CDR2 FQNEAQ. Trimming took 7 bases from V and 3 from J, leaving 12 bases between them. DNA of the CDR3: TGTGCCAGCAACGCGGGTCCAAAAGAGACCCAGTACTTC. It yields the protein CASNAGPKETQYF. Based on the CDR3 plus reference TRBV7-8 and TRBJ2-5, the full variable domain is GAGVSQSPRYKVAKRGQDVALRCDPISGHVSLFWYQQALGQGPEFLTYFQNEAQLDKSGLPSDRFFAERPEGSVSTLKIQRTQQEDSAVYLCASNAGPKETQYFGPGTRLLVL.

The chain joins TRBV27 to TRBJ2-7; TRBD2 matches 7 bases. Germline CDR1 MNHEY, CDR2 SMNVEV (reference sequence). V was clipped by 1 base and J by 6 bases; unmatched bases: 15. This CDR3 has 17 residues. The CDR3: CASSLLRGRGRGVEQYF. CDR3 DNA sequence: TGTGCCAGCAGTTTATTGAGGGGCCGCGGGAGAGGGGTCGAGCAGTACTTC.

The CDR3 protein is CASSVSGTKGSDTQYF. CDR3 nucleotides: TGTGCCAGCAGTGTTTCCGGGACAAAGGGTTCTGATACGCAGTATTTT. The chain uses TRBV27 and TRBJ2-3, with D possibly matching TRBD1 (6 bases). The germline V gene encodes CDR1 MNHEY and CDR2 SMNVEV (reference sequence). The length of the CDR3 is 16 residues. V lost 5 bases, J lost 6 bases, and 21 bases lay in between.

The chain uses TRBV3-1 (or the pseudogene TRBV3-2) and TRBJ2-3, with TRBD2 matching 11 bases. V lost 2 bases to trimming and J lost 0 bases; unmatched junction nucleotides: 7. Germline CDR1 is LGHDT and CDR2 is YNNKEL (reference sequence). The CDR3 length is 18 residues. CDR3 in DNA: TGTGCCAGCAGCCAATCCCTAGCGGGGGGTACTAGCACAGATACGCAGTATTTT. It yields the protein CASSQSLAGGTSTDTQYF.

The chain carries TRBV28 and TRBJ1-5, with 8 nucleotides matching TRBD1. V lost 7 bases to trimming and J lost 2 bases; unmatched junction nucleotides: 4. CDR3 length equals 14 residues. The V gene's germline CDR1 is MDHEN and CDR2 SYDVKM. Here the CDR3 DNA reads TGTGCCAGCAAAACAGGGGGTGGCAATCAGCCCCAGCATTTT. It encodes CASKTGGGNQPQHF.

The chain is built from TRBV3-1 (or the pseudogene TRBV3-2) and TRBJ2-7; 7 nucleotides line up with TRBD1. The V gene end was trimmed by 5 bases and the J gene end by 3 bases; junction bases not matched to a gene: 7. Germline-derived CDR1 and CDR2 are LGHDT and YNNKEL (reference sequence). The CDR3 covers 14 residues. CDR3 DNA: TGTGCCAGCAGCTTACGACAGGGCTTCTACGAGCAGTACTTC. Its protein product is CASSLRQGFYEQYF.

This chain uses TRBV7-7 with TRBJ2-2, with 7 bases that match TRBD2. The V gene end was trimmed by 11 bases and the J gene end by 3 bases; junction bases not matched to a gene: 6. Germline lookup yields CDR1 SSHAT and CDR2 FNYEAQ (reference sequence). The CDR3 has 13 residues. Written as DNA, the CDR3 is TGTGCCGCGGGGAGGGAGGACACCGGGGAGCTGTTTTTT. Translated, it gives CAAGREDTGELFF.

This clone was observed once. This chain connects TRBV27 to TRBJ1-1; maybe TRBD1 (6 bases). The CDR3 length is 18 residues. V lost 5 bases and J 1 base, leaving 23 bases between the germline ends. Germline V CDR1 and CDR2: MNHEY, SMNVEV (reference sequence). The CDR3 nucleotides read TGTGCCAGCAGTACCCGGACAGCCTATGGGGCCCCGAACACTGAAGCTTTCTTT. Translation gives CASSTRTAYGAPNTEAFF.

The CDR3 is CASSRTYGYTF. The CDR3 nucleotides are TGTGCCAGTAGTCGGACATATGGCTACACCTTC. V gene TRBV19 combines with J gene TRBJ1-2; weak D call: TRBD1 (5 bases). Per the germline V gene, CDR1 is LNHDA and CDR2 is SQIVND (reference sequence). CDR3 size: 11 residues. V was shortened by 5 bases and J by 5 bases, with 6 bases between the two germline ends.

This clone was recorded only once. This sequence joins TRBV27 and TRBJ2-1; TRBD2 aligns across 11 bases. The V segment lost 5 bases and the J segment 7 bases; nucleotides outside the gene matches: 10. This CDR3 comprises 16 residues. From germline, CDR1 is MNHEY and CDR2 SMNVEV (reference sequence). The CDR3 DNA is TGTGCCAGCAGTCCCATTAGCGGGAGGGTTACGAATGAGCAGTTCTTC. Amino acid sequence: CASSPISGRVTNEQFF.

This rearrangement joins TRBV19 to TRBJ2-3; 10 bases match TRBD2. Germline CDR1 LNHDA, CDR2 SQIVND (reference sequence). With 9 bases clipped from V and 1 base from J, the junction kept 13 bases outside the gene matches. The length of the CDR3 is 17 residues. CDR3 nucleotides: TGTGCCAGCTCAGGGAGCGGGAGGGCCGTGGGCACAGATACGCAGTATTTT. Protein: CASSGSGRAVGTDTQYF.

In DNA, the CDR3 is TGTGCCAGCAGCCCGGACAGGGTTAATTCACCCCTCCACTTT. Protein sequence: CASSPDRVNSPLHF. The chain uses TRBV3-1 (or the pseudogene TRBV3-2) and TRBJ1-6; 8 bases fit TRBD1. Germline assignment: CDR1 LGHDT and CDR2 YNNKEL (reference sequence). With V trimmed by 4 bases and J by 6 bases, 2 bases remained unmatched. The CDR3 loop spans 14 amino acids.

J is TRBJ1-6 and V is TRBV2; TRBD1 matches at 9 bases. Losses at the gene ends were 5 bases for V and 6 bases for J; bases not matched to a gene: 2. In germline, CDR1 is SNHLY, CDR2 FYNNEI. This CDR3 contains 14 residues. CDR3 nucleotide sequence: TGTGCCAGCAGTATGGACAGGGGTAATTCACCCCTCCACTTT. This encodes CASSMDRGNSPLHF.

The CDR3 is CAISTGTGNGYTF. CDR3 nucleotides: TGTGCCATCAGCACCGGGACAGGGAATGGCTACACCTTC. This sequence joins TRBV10-3 and TRBJ1-2; 9 nucleotides align to TRBD1. The CDR3 length is 13 residues. From germline, CDR1 is ENHRY and CDR2 SYGVKD. The V gene end was trimmed by 6 bases and the J gene end by 6 bases; junction bases not matched to a gene: 5.

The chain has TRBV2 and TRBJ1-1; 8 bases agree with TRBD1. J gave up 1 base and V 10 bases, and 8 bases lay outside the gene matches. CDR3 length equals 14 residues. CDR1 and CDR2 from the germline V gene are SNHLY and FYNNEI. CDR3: CANDSGQGNTEAFF. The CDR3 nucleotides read TGTGCCAACGACTCCGGACAGGGGAACACTGAAGCTTTCTTT. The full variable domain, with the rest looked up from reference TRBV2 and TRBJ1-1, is EPEVTQTPSHQVTQMGQEVILRCVPISNHLYFYWYRQILGQKVEFLVSFYNNEISEKSEIFDDQFSVERPDGSNFTLKIRSTKLEDSAMYFCANDSGQGNTEAFFGQGTRLTVV.

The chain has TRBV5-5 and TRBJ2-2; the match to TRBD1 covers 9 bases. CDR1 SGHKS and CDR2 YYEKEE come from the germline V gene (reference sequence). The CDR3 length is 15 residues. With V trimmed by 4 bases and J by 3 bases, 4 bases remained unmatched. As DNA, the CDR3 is TGTGCCAGCAGCATGACAGGGGGGTACACCGGGGAGCTGTTTTTT. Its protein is CASSMTGGYTGELFF.

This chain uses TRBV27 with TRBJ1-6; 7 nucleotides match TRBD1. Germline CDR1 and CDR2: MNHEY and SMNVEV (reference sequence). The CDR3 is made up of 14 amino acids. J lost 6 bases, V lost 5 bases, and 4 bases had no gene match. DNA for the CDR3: TGTGCCAGCAGTCCCAACAGGGGTAATTCACCCCTCCACTTT. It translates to CASSPNRGNSPLHF.

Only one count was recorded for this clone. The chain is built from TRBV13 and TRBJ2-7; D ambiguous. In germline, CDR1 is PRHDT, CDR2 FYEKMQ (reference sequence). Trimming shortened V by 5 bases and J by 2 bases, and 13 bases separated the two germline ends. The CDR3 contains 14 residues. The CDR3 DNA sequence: TGTGCCAGCAGCCCGATCCACAGACCCTACGAGCAGTACTTC. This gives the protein CASSPIHRPYEQYF.

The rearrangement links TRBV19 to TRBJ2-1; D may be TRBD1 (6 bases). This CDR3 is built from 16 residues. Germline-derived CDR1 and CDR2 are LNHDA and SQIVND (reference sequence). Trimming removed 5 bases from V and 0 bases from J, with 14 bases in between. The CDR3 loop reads CASSASRGYSYNEQFF. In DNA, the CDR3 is TGTGCCAGTAGTGCCTCCAGGGGATACTCCTACAATGAGCAGTTCTTC.

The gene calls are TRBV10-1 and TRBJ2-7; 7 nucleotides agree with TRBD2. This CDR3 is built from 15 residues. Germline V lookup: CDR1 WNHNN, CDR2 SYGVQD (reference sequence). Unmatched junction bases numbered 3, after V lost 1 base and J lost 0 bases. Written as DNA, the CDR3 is TGCGCCAGCAGTGAGTACCGCGGGAGCTCCTACGAGCAGTACTTC. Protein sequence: CASSEYRGSSYEQYF.

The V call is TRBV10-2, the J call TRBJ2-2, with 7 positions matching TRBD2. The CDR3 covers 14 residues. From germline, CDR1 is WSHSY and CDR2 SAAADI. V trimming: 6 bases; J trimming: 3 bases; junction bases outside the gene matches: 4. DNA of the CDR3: TGCGCCAGCAGGGGAGGGACGGACACCGGGGAGCTGTTTTTT. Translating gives CASRGGTDTGELFF.

The CDR3 spells CASSQTGATEKLFF. CDR3 DNA sequence: TGTGCCAGCAGTCAGACAGGGGCGACTGAAAAACTGTTTTTT. This chain links TRBV6-5 with TRBJ1-4, with 8 bases matching TRBD1. This CDR3 has 14 amino acids. V lost 5 bases, J lost 7 bases, and 6 bases stayed unmatched. The germline V gene encodes CDR1 MNHEY and CDR2 SVGAGI.

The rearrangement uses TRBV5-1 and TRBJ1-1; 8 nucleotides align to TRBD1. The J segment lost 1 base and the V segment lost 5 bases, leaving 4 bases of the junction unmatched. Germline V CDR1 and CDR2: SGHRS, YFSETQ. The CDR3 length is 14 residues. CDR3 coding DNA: TGCGCCAGCAGTACTGGGACAGGGAACACTGAAGCTTTCTTT. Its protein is CASSTGTGNTEAFF.

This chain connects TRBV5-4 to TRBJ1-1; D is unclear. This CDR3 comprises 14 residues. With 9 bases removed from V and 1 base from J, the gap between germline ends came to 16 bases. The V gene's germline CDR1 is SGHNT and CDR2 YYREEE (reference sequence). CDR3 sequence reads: CATTIRYRNTEAFF. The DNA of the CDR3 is TGTGCCACCACAATTCGGTACAGGAACACTGAAGCTTTCTTT. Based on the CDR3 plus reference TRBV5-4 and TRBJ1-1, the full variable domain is ETGVTQSPTHLIKTRGQQVTLRCSSQSGHNTVSWYQQALGQGPQFIFQYYREEENGRGNFPPRFSGLQFPNYSSELNVNALELDDSALYLCATTIRYRNTEAFFGQGTRLTVV.

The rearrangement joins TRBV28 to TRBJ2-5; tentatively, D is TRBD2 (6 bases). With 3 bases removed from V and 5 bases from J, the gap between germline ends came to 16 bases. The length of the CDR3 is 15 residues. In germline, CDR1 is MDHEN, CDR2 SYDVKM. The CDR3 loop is CASSLSGEGGETQYF. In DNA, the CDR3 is TGTGCCAGCAGTTTGTCGGGGGAAGGAGGTGAGACCCAGTACTTC.